This paragraph covers one T cell receptor beta chain sequence. An end of the junction differs from the germline gene, which may be a read error. These data originate in a study of tumor and adjacent non-tumor tissue in lung cancer. The CDR3 has 16 amino acids. CDR1 and CDR2 (germline): MDHEN, SYDVKM. This sample's RNA came from whole unsorted tissue. More than 3 cm separated this lung sample from the edge of the tumor. TCRbeta libraries were built with three rounds of nested PCR, modified from ARM-PCR. TCRdb re-called the multiplex PCR reads through MiXCR, storing one row per CDR3 protein. The sample shows 60,000 to 70,000 distinct CDR3 sequences, under 80% of them seen only once.

The specimen sequenced was distant non-tumor lung tissue. The source is a man aged 55 to 70 with non-small cell lung cancer. The V and J genes are TRBV28 and TRBJ1-4; 7 positions match TRBD1. The CDR3 protein is CTSSSTGIATNEKLFF. DNA of the CDR3: TGTACCAGCAGTTCGACAGGGATAGCAACTAATGAAAAACTGTTTTTT. The variable domain in full, with the rest retrieved from reference TRBV28 and TRBJ1-4, is DVKVTQSSRYLVKRTGEKVFLECVQDMDHENMFWYRQDPGLGLRLIYFSYDVKMKEKGDIPEGYSVSREKKERFSLILESASTNQTSMYLCTSSSTGIATNEKLFFGSGTQLSVL.